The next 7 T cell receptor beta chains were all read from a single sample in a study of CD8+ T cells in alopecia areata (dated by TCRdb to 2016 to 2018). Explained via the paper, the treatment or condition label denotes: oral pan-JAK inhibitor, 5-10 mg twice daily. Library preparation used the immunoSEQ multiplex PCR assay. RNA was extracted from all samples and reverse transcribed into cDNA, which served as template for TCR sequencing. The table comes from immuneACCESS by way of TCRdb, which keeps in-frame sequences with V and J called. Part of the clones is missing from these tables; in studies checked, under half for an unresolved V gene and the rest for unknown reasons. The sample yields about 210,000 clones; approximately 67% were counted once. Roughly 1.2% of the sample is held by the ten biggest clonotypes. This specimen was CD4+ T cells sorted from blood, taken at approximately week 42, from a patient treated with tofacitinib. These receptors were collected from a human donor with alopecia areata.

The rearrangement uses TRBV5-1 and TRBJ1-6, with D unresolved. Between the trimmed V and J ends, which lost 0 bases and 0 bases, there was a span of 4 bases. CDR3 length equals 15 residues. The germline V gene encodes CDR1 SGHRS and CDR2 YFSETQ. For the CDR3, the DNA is TGCGCCAGCAGCTTGGACCCCTCCTATAATTCACCCCTCCACTTT. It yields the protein CASSLDPSYNSPLHF.

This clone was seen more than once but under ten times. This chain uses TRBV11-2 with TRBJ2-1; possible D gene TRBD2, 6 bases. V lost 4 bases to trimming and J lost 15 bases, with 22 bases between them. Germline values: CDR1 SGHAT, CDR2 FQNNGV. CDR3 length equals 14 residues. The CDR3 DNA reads TGTGCCAGCAGCTCCTCGACTAGTGCACGAGAAAGGTTCTTC. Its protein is CASSSSTSARERFF.

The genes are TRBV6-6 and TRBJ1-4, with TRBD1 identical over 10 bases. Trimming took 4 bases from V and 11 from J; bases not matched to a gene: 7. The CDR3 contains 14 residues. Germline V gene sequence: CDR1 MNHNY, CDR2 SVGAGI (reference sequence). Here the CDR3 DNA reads TGTGCCAGCAGTTCCCGGGACAGGGGTTGGAAACTGTTTTTT. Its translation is CASSSRDRGWKLFF.

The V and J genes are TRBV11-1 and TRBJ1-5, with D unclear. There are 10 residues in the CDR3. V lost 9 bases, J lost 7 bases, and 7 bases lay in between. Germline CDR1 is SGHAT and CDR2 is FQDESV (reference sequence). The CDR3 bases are TGTGCCAGTGGGGTACAGCCCCAGCATTTT. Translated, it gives CASGVQPQHF.

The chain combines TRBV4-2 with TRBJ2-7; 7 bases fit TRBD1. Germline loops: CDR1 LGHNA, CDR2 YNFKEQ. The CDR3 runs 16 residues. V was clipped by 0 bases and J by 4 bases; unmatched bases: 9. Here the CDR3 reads CASSQEGTGVHYEQYF. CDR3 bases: TGTGCCAGCAGCCAAGAGGGTACAGGGGTTCATTACGAGCAGTACTTC.

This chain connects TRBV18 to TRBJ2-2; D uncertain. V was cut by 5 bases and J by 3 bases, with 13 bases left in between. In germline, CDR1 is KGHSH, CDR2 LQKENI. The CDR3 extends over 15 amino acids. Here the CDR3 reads CASSEGGTHTGELFF. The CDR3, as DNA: TGTGCCAGCTCAGAAGGCGGAACTCACACCGGGGAGCTGTTTTTT.

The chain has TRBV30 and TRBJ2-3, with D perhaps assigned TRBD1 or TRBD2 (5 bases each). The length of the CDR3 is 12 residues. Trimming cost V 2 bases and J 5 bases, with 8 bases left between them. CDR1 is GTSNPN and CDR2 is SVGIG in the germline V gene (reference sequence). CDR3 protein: CAWSSGGDTQYF. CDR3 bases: TGTGCCTGGAGTTCTGGGGGAGATACGCAGTATTTT.